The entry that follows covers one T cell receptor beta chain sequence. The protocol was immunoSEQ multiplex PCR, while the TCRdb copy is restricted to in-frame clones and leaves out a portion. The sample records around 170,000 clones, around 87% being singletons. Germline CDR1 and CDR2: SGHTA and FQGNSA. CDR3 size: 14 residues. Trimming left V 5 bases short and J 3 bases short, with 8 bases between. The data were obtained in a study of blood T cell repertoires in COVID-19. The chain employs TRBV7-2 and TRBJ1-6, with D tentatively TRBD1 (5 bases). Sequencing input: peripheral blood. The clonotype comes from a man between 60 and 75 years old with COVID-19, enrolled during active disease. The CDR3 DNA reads TGTGCCAGCAGCAGGGACTTCTATAATTCACCCCTCCACTTT. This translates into CASSRDFYNSPLHF. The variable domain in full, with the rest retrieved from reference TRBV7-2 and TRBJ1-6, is GAGVSQSPSNKVTEKGKDVELRCDPISGHTALYWYRQSLGQGLEFLIYFQGNSAPDKSGLPSDRFSAERTGGSVSTLTIQRTQQEDSAVYLCASSRDFYNSPLHFGNGTRLTVT.